The 6 T cell receptor beta chains in this list originate from one sample, sequenced in a study of radiation and T cells in renal cell carcinoma. Sequenced by immunoSEQ multiplex PCR; TCRdb stores in-frame clones only, minus some. The table has approximately 120,000 clones, around 80% seen once. Time point: baseline pretreatment blood. Treatment noted: 15 Gy SBRT to primary tumor, nephrectomy 4 weeks later. The sample was blood, taken from a patient whose treatment included radiotherapy and nephrectomy. The receptors shown here come from a woman aged 55-75 years with renal cell carcinoma.

The J gene is TRBJ1-1, the V gene TRBV7-3, with D possibly matching TRBD1 (5 bases). Trimming stripped 1 base from V and 1 base from J, with 7 bases between. The CDR3 contains 14 residues. CDR1 is SGHTA, CDR2 FQGTGA, per germline. The CDR3 is CASSLNGGNTEAFF. CDR3 nucleotides: TGTGCCAGCAGCTTAAATGGGGGGAACACTGAAGCTTTCTTT. The full variable domain, completed using reference TRBV7-3 and TRBJ1-1, is GAGVSQTPSNKVTEKGKYVELRCDPISGHTALYWYRQSLGQGPEFLIYFQGTGAADDSGLPNDRFFAVRPEGSVSTLKIQRTERGDSAVYLCASSLNGGNTEAFFGQGTRLTVV.

V and J are TRBV7-2 and TRBJ1-2; TRBD1 is a possible D gene (6 bases). Trimming stripped 3 bases from V and 7 bases from J, with 18 bases between. CDR1 and CDR2 (germline): SGHTA, FQGNSA. This CDR3 comprises 15 residues. The CDR3 DNA reads TGTGCCAGCAGCTTCCAACAGGGCCGTTCCGTTGGCTACACCTTC. Amino acid sequence: CASSFQQGRSVGYTF.

The rearrangement links TRBV5-1 to TRBJ2-2; tentative D call: TRBD1 (5 bases). CDR1 is SGHRS, CDR2 YFSETQ, per germline. Trimming cost V 3 bases and J 1 base, with 7 bases left between them. This CDR3 comprises 14 residues. Here the CDR3 DNA reads TGCGCCAGCAGCTCGACAGTGAACACCGGGGAGCTGTTTTTT. Residues: CASSSTVNTGELFF. The entire variable domain, with the rest obtained from reference TRBV5-1 and TRBJ2-2, is as follows: KAGVTQTPRYLIKTRGQQVTLSCSPISGHRSVSWYQQTPGQGLQFLFEYFSETQRNKGNFPGRFSGRQFSNSRSEMNVSTLELGDSALYLCASSSTVNTGELFFGEGSRLTVL.

V gene TRBV18 combines with J gene TRBJ1-3; a possible D gene is TRBD1 (5 bases). Trimming removed 3 bases at V and 4 bases at J, with 16 bases between. This CDR3 region has 16 residues. Germline V lookup: CDR1 KGHSH, CDR2 LQKENI. The CDR3 loop is CASSPSQGRGGNTIYF. The CDR3 nucleotides are TGTGCCAGCTCACCCAGCCAGGGTCGTGGAGGAAACACCATATATTTT.

The rearrangement joins TRBV5-4 to TRBJ1-1, with D tentatively TRBD1 (6 bases). The CDR3 has 14 amino acids. Per germline, CDR1 SGHNT and CDR2 YYREEE (reference sequence). V lost 4 bases and J lost 5, with 15 bases in between. The chain's CDR3 is CASSNNRVDTEAFF. The CDR3 nucleotides are TGTGCCAGCAGCAACAACAGGGTTGATACTGAAGCTTTCTTT.

The chain combines TRBV28 with TRBJ1-1; 9 bases fit TRBD1. Germline V gene lookup returns CDR1 MDHEN and CDR2 SYDVKM. The CDR3 has 15 residues. Losses at the gene ends were 7 bases for V and 1 base for J; bases not matched to a gene: 7. This chain's CDR3 is CASTTTTGGNTEAFF. The CDR3 DNA is TGTGCCAGCACCACTACGACAGGGGGGAACACTGAAGCTTTCTTT.